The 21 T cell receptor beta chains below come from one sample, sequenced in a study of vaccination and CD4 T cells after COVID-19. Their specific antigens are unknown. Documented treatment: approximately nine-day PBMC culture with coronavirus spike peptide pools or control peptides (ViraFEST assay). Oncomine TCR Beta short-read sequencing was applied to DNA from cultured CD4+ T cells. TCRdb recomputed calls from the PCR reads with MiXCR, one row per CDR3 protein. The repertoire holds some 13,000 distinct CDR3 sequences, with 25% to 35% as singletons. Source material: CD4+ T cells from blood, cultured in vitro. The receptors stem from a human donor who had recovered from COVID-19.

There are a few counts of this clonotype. The CDR3 here is CASSESNPGKADTQYF. DNA for the CDR3: TGCGCCAGCAGTGAGTCGAACCCGGGGAAGGCAGATACGCAGTATTTT. The rearrangement uses TRBV10-1 and TRBJ2-3; TRBD2 might be the D (5 bases). This CDR3 spans 16 amino acids. Germline CDR1 and CDR2: WNHNN and SYGVQD (reference sequence). The V end was cut by 0 bases, the J end by 4 bases, with 14 bases between.

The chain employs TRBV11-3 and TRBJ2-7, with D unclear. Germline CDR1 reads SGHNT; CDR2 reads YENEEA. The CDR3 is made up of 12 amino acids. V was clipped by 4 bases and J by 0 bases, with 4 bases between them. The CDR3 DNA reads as TGTGCCAGCAGCTCGAGCTCCTACGAGCAGTACTTC. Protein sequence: CASSSSSYEQYF.

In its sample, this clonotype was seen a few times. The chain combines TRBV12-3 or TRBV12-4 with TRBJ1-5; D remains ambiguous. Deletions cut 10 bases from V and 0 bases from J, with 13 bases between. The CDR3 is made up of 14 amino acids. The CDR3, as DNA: TGTGCCACCACTGACATCAATAGCAATCAGCCCCAGCATTTT. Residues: CATTDINSNQPQHF.

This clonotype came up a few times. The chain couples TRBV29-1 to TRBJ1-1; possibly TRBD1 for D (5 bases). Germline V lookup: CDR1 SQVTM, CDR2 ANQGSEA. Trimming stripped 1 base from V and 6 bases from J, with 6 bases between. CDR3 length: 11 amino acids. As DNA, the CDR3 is TGCAGCGTTGAAGGGGGGGCTGAAGCTTTCTTT. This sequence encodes CSVEGGAEAFF.

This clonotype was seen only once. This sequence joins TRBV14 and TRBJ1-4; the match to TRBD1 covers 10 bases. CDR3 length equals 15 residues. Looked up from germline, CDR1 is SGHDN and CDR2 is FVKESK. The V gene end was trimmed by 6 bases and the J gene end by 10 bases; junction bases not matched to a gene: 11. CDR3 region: CASRRTGTGAGKLFF. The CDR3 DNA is TGTGCCAGCAGACGGACCGGGACAGGGGCAGGAAAACTGTTTTTT. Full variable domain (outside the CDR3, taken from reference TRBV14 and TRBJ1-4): EAGVTQFPSHSVIEKGQTVTLRCDPISGHDNLYWYRRVMGKEIKFLLHFVKESKQDESGMPNNRFLAERTGGTYSTLKVQPAELEDSGVYFCASRRTGTGAGKLFFGSGTQLSVL.

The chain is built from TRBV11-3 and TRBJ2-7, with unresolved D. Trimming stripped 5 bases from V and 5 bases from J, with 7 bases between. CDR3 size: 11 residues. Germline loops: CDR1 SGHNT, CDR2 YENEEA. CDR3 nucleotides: TGTGCCAGCAGCGACCCGGACGAGCAGTACTTC. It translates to CASSDPDEQYF.

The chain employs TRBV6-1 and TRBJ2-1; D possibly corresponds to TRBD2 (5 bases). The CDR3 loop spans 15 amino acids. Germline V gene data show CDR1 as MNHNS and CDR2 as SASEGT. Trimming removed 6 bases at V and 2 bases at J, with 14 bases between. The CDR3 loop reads CASRFSGSPYNEQFF. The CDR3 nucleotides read TGTGCCAGCAGATTCAGCGGATCCCCCTACAATGAGCAGTTCTTC.

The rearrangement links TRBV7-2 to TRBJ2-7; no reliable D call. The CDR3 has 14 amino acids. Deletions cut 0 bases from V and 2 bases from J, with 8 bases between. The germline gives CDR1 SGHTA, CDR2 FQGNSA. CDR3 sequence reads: CASSLAGITYEQYF. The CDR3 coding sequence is TGTGCCAGCAGCTTAGCGGGGATTACCTACGAGCAGTACTTC. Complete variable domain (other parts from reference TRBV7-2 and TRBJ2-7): GAGVSQSPSNKVTEKGKDVELRCDPISGHTALYWYRQSLGQGLEFLIYFQGNSAPDKSGLPSDRFSAERTGGSVSTLTIQRTQQEDSAVYLCASSLAGITYEQYFGPGTRLTVT.

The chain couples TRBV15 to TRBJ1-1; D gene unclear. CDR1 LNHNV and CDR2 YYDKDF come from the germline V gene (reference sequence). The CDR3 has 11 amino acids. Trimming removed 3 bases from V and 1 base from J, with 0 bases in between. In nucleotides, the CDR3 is TGTGCCACCAGCAGGAACACTGAAGCTTTCTTT. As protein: CATSRNTEAFF.

CDR3 in DNA: TGTGCCAGCAGTGTCAATTCGCAGGGGGTATTGTCGCCCCAGCATTTT. This gives the protein CASSVNSQGVLSPQHF. The rearrangement uses TRBV2 and TRBJ1-5, with TRBD1 identical over 7 bases. Unmatched junction bases numbered 15, after V lost 4 bases and J lost 9 bases. The CDR3 is 16 amino acids. The germline V gene encodes CDR1 SNHLY and CDR2 FYNNEI.

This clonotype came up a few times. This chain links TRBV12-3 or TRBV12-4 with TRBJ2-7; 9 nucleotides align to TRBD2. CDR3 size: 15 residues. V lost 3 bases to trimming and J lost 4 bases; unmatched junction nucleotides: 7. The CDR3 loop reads CASSLFLAGLYEQYF. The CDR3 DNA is TGTGCCAGCAGTTTGTTCCTAGCGGGGCTTTACGAGCAGTACTTC.

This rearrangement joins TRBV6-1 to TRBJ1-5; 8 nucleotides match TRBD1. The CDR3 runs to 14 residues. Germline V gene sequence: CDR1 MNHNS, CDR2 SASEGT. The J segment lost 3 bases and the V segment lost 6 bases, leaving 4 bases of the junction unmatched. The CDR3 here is CASRAQGANQPQHF. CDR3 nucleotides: TGTGCCAGCAGGGCCCAGGGGGCCAATCAGCCCCAGCATTTT.

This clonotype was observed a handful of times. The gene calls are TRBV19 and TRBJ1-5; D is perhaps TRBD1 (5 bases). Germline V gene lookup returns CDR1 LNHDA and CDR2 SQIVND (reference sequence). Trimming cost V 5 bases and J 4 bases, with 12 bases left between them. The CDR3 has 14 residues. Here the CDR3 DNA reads TGTGCCAGTAGTGAGGGGTTAAGTAATCAGCCCCAGCATTTT. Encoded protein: CASSEGLSNQPQHF.

In DNA form, the CDR3 reads TGTGCCAGCAGTACCTCCCGGACTTCTGGGGCCAACGTCCTGACTTTC. It encodes CASSTSRTSGANVLTF. The J gene is TRBJ2-6, the V gene TRBV6-2 or TRBV6-3, with TRBD2 as a possible D gene (5 bases). The germline V and J ends were trimmed by 5 bases and 1 base, with 12 bases remaining between them. The CDR3 totals 16 residues. In germline, CDR1 is MNHEY, CDR2 SVGEGT.

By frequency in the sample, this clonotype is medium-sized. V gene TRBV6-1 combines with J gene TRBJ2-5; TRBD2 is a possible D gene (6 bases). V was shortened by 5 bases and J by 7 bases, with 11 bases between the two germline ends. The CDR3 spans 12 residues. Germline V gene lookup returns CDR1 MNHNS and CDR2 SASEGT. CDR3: CASSPRGGTQYF. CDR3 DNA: TGTGCCAGCAGTCCCCGGGGAGGGACCCAGTACTTC.

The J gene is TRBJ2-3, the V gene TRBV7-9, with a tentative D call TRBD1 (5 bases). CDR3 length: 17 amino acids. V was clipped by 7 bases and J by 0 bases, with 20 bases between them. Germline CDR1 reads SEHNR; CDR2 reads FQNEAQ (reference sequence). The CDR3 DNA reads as TGTGCCAGCATCCTAGGGCAGGGCATTACTAGCACAGATACGCAGTATTTT. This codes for CASILGQGITSTDTQYF.

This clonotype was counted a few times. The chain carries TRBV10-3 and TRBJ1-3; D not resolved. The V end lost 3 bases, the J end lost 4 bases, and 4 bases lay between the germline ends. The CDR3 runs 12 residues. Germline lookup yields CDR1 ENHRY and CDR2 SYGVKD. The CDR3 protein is CAISEGGNTIYF. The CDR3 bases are TGTGCCATCAGTGAAGGGGGAAACACCATATATTTT.

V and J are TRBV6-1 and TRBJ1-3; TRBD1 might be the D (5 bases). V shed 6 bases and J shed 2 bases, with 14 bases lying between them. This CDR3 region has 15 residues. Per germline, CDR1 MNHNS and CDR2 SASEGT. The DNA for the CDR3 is TGTGCCAGCAGCCGAGACAGTTACACTGGAAACACCATATATTTT. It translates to CASSRDSYTGNTIYF.

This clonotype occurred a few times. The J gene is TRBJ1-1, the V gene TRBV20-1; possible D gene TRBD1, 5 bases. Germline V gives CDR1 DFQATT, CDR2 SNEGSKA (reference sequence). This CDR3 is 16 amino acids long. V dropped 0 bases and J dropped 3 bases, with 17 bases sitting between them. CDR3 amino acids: CSARDQATGLYTEAFF. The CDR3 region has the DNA TGCAGTGCTAGAGATCAAGCCACAGGACTCTACACTGAAGCTTTCTTT.

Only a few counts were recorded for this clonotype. CDR3 nucleotide sequence: TGTGCCAGCAGTGAAAGGTATTTGGAGACCCAGTACTTC. Amino acids: CASSERYLETQYF. The V gene is TRBV6-1, the J gene TRBJ2-5, with unresolved D. The germline CDR1 and CDR2 sequences are MNHNS and SASEGT. This CDR3 is 13 amino acids long. The ends were cut back, 2 bases at V and 5 bases at J, with 9 bases in the middle.

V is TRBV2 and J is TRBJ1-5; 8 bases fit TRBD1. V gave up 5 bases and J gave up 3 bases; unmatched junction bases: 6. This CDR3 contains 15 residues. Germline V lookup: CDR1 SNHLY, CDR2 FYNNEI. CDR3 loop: CASSQDRVPNQPQHF. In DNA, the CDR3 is TGTGCCAGCAGTCAGGACAGGGTTCCCAATCAGCCCCAGCATTTT.